The 15 T cell receptor beta chains below were found in one sample sequenced in a study of T cell clonality in common variable immunodeficiency (dated by TCRdb to 2015 to 2017). Preparation of the library involved the immunoSEQ multiplex PCR assay. TCRdb's version of the immuneACCESS table is confined to in-frame rearrangements and falls short of the full clone set. An unresolved V gene accounts for under half of the shortfall where checked; the remainder is of unknown origin. This sample has 30,000 to 40,000 clones in the table, none counted a single time. Approximately 8.8% of the sample is held by the ten biggest clonotypes. What was sequenced was peripheral blood mononuclear cells. Receptors were obtained from a person aged 18 to 75 in good health.

This clone was detected many times. The read gets to within 3 residues of the CDR3 end, and the germline J gene fills in the rest. The gene calls are TRBV18 and TRBJ2-7, with TRBD1 as a possible D gene (5 bases). Germline CDR1 reads KGHSH; CDR2 reads LQKENI. The CDR3 is 11 amino acids. V was pared by 4 bases and J by 4 bases, with 5 bases between. The covered CDR3 bases are TGTGCCAGCTCACAGGGGTACGAG. Amino acids: CASSQGYE. The whole CDR3 reads CASSQGYEQYF.

This clone has ten or more counts. The part of the CDR3 DNA that was read is TGCGCCAGCAGCTCGGACGGACAGGGAAGAGAGACC. Its translation is CASSSDGQGRET. The entire CDR3 sequence reads CASSSDGQGRETQYF. The chain joins TRBV5-1 to TRBJ2-5; 8 nucleotides line up with TRBD1. The missing CDR3 end, 3 residues past where the read stops, is filled in from the germline J gene. Germline CDR1 reads SGHRS; CDR2 reads YFSETQ. The V segment lost 3 bases and the J segment 4 bases; nucleotides outside the gene matches: 8. The CDR3 covers 15 residues.

This clone was counted ten times or more. The CDR3 is cut off 3 residues early in the read; its end comes from the germline J gene. The V call is TRBV19, the J call TRBJ1-2, with D tentatively TRBD1 (5 bases). V lost 5 bases and J lost 4, with 11 bases in between. CDR1 and CDR2 (germline): LNHDA, SQIVND (reference sequence). This CDR3 is 13 amino acids long. The CDR3 protein is CASSLQGPYGYTF. The covered CDR3 bases are TGTGCCAGTAGTTTGCAGGGCCCCTATGGC. Full variable domain (missing parts from reference TRBV19 and TRBJ1-2): DGGITQSPKYLFRKEGQNVTLSCEQNLNHDAMYWYRQDPGQGLRLIYYSQIVNDFQKGDIAEGYSVSREKKESFPLTVTSAQKNPTAFYLCASSLQGPYGYTFGSGTRLTVV.

Concerning this clone itself: Read data end 3 residues before the CDR3 end; the end is taken from the germline J gene. The rearrangement joins TRBV20-1 to TRBJ1-1; 11 nucleotides line up with TRBD1. The CDR3 spans 15 residues. Germline CDR1 DFQATT, CDR2 SNEGSKA (reference sequence). The CDR3 spells CSARGPDRGRKIAFF. CDR3 bases read: TGCAGTGCTAGAGGTCCGGACAGGGGGCGCAAAATA.

In its sample, this clone was seen many times. The sequenced fragment ends 3 residues before the CDR3 boundary, so the rest is inferred from the germline J gene. The chain links TRBV18 to TRBJ2-5; 10 bases are shared with TRBD2. Germline assignment: CDR1 KGHSH and CDR2 LQKENI. The CDR3 is 18 amino acids. Losses at the gene ends were 1 base for V and 5 bases for J; bases not matched to a gene: 13. CDR3 DNA (partial): TGTGCCAGCTCACCACAAAAAGGACTAGCGGAAAAGTCGGAGACC. Translated, it gives CASSPQKGLAEKSET. The whole CDR3 region reads CASSPQKGLAEKSETQYF.

Note on this clone: With the read ending 3 residues before the CDR3 end, the germline J gene is used to fill in that end. J is TRBJ2-3 and V is TRBV18, with TRBD1 matching 8 bases. This CDR3 comprises 13 residues. Germline V CDR1 and CDR2: KGHSH, LQKENI. The CDR3 is CASSQGQERPQYF. Incomplete CDR3 DNA: TGTGCCAGCTCTCAGGGACAGGAACGGCCG.

This clone has at least ten counts. The sequence runs out 3 residues before the end of the CDR3; the remainder is reconstructed from the germline J gene. The V call is TRBV6-1, the J call TRBJ1-2; D not certain. Deletions cut 4 bases from V and 3 bases from J, with 15 bases between. This CDR3 has 15 amino acids. CDR1 and CDR2 from the germline V gene are MNHNS and SASEGT. The CDR3 protein is CASSADPPRDYGYTF. The DNA read from the CDR3 is TGTGCCAGCAGTGCCGATCCCCCGAGGGACTATGGC.

At least ten counts were recorded for this clone. The CDR3 end lies 3 residues beyond the end of the read and is filled in from the germline J gene. The gene calls are TRBV30 and TRBJ2-7, with a weak D call TRBD1 (5 bases). Germline V lookup: CDR1 GTSNPN, CDR2 SVGIG (reference sequence). Trimming left V 0 bases short and J 3 bases short, with 15 bases between. The length of the CDR3 is 15 residues. CDR3 DNA, as far as it was read: TGTGCCTGGAGTGTAAGTGGGGCTGGTGGCTACGAG. It is translated as CAWSVSGAGGYE. The whole CDR3 reads CAWSVSGAGGYEQYF.

There are many counts of this clone. The CDR3 bases that were read are TGTGCCAGTAGTAAGTCGGCGGGGAACACTGAA. It codes for CASSKSAGNTE. The CDR3 in full is CASSKSAGNTEAFF. The chain combines TRBV19 with TRBJ1-1, with D hard to call. The sequence runs out 3 residues before the end of the CDR3; the remainder is reconstructed from the germline J gene. This CDR3 is 14 amino acids long. V shed 4 bases and J shed 1 base, with 10 bases lying between them. The germline gives CDR1 LNHDA, CDR2 SQIVND (reference sequence).

As regards this clone: Read data end 3 residues before the CDR3 end; the end is taken from the germline J gene. The V gene is TRBV25-1, the J gene TRBJ2-7, with D possibly being TRBD1 (5 bases). The V end was cut by 7 bases, the J end by 0 bases, with 13 bases between. The V gene's germline CDR1 is MGHDK and CDR2 SYGVNS. This CDR3 region has 14 residues. CDR3 protein: CASKGLVDSYEQYF. CDR3 DNA (partial): TGTGCCAGCAAGGGGCTGGTGGACTCCTACGAG.

This clone was seen repeatedly, ten times or more. The read comes to an end 3 residues before the CDR3 does, leaving the germline J gene to fill in the end. This chain uses TRBV18 with TRBJ1-1; a possible D gene is TRBD1 (5 bases). CDR1 is KGHSH, CDR2 LQKENI, per germline. The CDR3 loop spans 14 amino acids. V was pared by 5 bases and J by 1 base, with 11 bases between. The chain's CDR3 is CASSSGTENTEAFF. The part of the CDR3 DNA that was read is TGTGCCAGCTCATCCGGGACTGAGAACACTGAA.

This clone occurred many times. The read gets to within 3 residues of the CDR3 end, and the germline J gene fills in the rest. V and J are TRBV20-1 and TRBJ2-3, with D possibly matching TRBD2 (6 bases). This CDR3 comprises 13 residues. Trimming cost V 6 bases and J 2 bases, with 12 bases left between them. Germline V gene lookup returns CDR1 DFQATT and CDR2 SNEGSKA (reference sequence). The CDR3 is CSAPGLTTDTQYF. The sequenced part of the CDR3 DNA is TGCAGTGCCCCGGGACTTACCACAGATACG.

Turning to this clone: The observed sequence ends 3 residues before the CDR3 terminus, with the missing tail filled in from the germline J gene. This chain uses TRBV30 with TRBJ2-1; 9 bases line up with TRBD2. V trimming: 2 bases; J trimming: 4 bases; junction bases outside the gene matches: 21. Germline V gives CDR1 GTSNPN, CDR2 SVGIG (reference sequence). This CDR3 is built from 20 residues. The CDR3 bases that were read are TGTGCCTGGAGTACTGCGGGAGGGGGTGGGCTATGGGGGGGGTACAATGAG. It is translated as CAWSTAGGGGLWGGYNE. The CDR3 in full is CAWSTAGGGGLWGGYNEQFF. Together with reference TRBV30 and TRBJ2-1, the CDR3 gives the full variable domain: SQTIHQWPATLVQPVGSPLSLECTVEGTSNPNLYWYRQAAGRGLQLLFYSVGIGQISSEVPQNLSASRPQDRQFILSSKKLLLSDSGFYLCAWSTAGGGGLWGGYNEQFFGPGTRLTVL.

This clone came up many times. The read ends 3 residues before the CDR3 terminus; that terminus is restored from the germline J gene. This chain uses TRBV7-3 with TRBJ2-6; 9 positions match TRBD1. CDR3 length: 17 residues. The V gene's germline CDR1 is SGHTA and CDR2 FQGTGA. V lost 4 bases and J lost 0; bases outside the gene matches: 4. The DNA read from the CDR3 is TGTGCCAGCAGCTCCGGGACAGGGACCTCTGGGGCCAACGTC. Residues: CASSSGTGTSGANV. The entire CDR3 protein reads CASSSGTGTSGANVLTF.

This clone was observed at least ten times. The read halts 3 residues ahead of the CDR3 end, with the missing end drawn from the germline J gene. The chain couples TRBV18 to TRBJ1-1, with 7 bases aligning to TRBD1. CDR1 and CDR2 from the germline V gene are KGHSH and LQKENI. The CDR3 is made up of 15 amino acids. V shed 1 base and J 0 bases; nucleotides not matched to a gene: 2. CDR3 DNA (partial): TGTGCCAGCTCACCACAGGGGGCAATGAACACTGAA. Protein sequence: CASSPQGAMNTE. The full CDR3 protein reads CASSPQGAMNTEAFF.